This T cell receptor (beta chain) stems from a study of identifying expanded T cells in peripheral blood. Whole-study results and caveats: Across healthy donors, higher total template counts meant significantly greater approximately 2-week count variance. Over approximately two and four weeks, about 15 and 18 clones changed, versus approximately 1.2 between replicates.

Collection occurred without any documented infections or immune events in donors. Here immunoSEQ multiplex PCR was the method, and the copy in TCRdb shows in-frame clones only, minus some. This repertoire shows roughly 100,000 clones, around 89% found once; its top ten account for 13% to 15%. This clone was detected once. The antigen remains unidentified. Germline CDR1 reads SGHRS; CDR2 reads YFSETQ. Trimming took 4 bases from V and 0 from J, leaving 17 bases between them. The CDR3 runs to 18 residues. The sequence was collected from a person between 18 and 69 years old in good health. V and J are TRBV5-1 and TRBJ2-6; tentative D call: TRBD2 (6 bases). Sequencing was performed on blood. The CDR3 loop reads CASSPDYMGGSGANVLTF. CDR3 DNA sequence: TGCGCCAGCAGCCCGGATTATATGGGGGGCTCTGGGGCCAACGTCCTGACTTTC. The full variable domain, rest sourced from reference TRBV5-1 and TRBJ2-6, is KAGVTQTPRYLIKTRGQQVTLSCSPISGHRSVSWYQQTPGQGLQFLFEYFSETQRNKGNFPGRFSGRQFSNSRSEMNVSTLELGDSALYLCASSPDYMGGSGANVLTFGAGSRLTVL.